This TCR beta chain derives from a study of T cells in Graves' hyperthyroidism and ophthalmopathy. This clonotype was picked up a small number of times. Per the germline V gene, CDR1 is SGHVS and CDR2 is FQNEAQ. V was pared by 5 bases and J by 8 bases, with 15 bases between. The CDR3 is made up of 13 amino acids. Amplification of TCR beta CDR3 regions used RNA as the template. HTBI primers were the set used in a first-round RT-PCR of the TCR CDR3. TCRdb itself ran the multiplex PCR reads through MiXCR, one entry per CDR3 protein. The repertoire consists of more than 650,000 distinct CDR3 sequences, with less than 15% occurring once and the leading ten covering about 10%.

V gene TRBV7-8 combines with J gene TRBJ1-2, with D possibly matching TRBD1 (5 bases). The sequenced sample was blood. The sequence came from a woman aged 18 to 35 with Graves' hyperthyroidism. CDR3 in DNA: TGTGCCAGCAGCCCCACAGGAGTGGCCGGCTACACCTTC. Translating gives CASSPTGVAGYTF. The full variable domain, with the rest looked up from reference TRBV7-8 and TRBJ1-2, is GAGVSQSPRYKVAKRGQDVALRCDPISGHVSLFWYQQALGQGPEFLTYFQNEAQLDKSGLPSDRFFAERPEGSVSTLKIQRTQQEDSAVYLCASSPTGVAGYTFGSGTRLTVV.